These 12 T cell receptor beta chains were all obtained from the same sample, sequenced in a study of regulatory T cells in long-lasting Graves disease. Sequencing libraries for TCR beta were prepared with iRepertoire HTBI primers and Arm-PCR of CDR3 regions. TCRdb fed the multiplex PCR reads into MiXCR, producing one record per CDR3 protein. Of around 360,000 distinct CDR3 sequences in the sample, roughly 17% were seen once. Time point denoted: newly diagnosed GD, antithyroid drugs for less than 3 months. Making the TCR library involved RNA that had been extracted from PBMCs. Separately, the same data were catalogued under a study of T cells in Graves' hyperthyroidism and ophthalmopathy.

The sequenced sample was peripheral blood mononuclear cells (PBMCs), obtained at new diagnosis, from a patient treated with antithyroid drugs. The source is a woman between 18 and 29 years old with Graves disease.

The rearrangement uses TRBV7-2 and TRBJ2-5, with no clear D. Deletions cut 6 bases from V and 5 bases from J, with 10 bases between. The CDR3 is 12 amino acids. The germline CDR1 and CDR2 sequences are SGHTA and FQGNSA. CDR3: CASSRHRETQYF. CDR3 nucleotide sequence: TGTGCCAGCAGTCGTCATCGGGAGACCCAGTACTTC.

As to this clonotype: Just one base apart from a much larger clone, this may be a read error. As the CDR3 is not closed by the conserved phenylalanine or tryptophan, this likely results from a read error. The V gene is TRBV30, the J gene TRBJ1-1; a possible D gene is TRBD1 (5 bases). Germline CDR1 is GTSNPN and CDR2 is SVGIG (reference sequence). The CDR3 length is 15 residues. V was clipped by 1 base and J by 4 bases, with 16 bases between them. The DNA of the CDR3 is TGTGCCTGGAGTGGGGGTGGGGGACTAAGCACTGAAGCTTTCCTT. Amino acid sequence: CAWSGGGGLSTEAFL.

This clonotype was observed at least ten times. The V gene is TRBV6-1, the J gene TRBJ2-5, with 16 bases fitting TRBD2. The germline CDR1 and CDR2 sequences are MNHNS and SASEGT. The CDR3 runs 16 residues. The V segment lost 4 bases and the J segment 4 bases; nucleotides outside the gene matches: 3. CDR3 in amino acids: CASSGGLAGGRETQYF. Here the CDR3 DNA reads TGTGCCAGCAGTGGGGGACTAGCGGGAGGGAGAGAGACCCAGTACTTC.

This clonotype was recorded many times. The chain recombines TRBV28 with TRBJ1-2; D not resolved. Trimming pared 7 bases from V and 5 bases from J, leaving 11 bases between. The CDR3 length is 12 residues. Germline V gene lookup returns CDR1 MDHEN and CDR2 SYDVKM. The CDR3 sequence: CASTLGGYGYTF. The DNA for the CDR3 is TGTGCCAGCACTCTCGGCGGGTATGGCTACACCTTC.

The V and J genes are TRBV20-1 and TRBJ2-5; TRBD2 agrees at 8 bases. Per germline, CDR1 DFQATT and CDR2 SNEGSKA (reference sequence). V was pared by 1 base and J by 5 bases, with 18 bases of the junction left unmatched. The CDR3 runs 18 residues. Written as DNA, the CDR3 is TGCAGTGCTAGAGTTCCGGACGAAGTAGCGGGGCCTCAGGAGACCCAGTACTTC. Translating gives CSARVPDEVAGPQETQYF.

Note on this clonotype: A junction boundary mismatches the germline segment, possibly from a read error. The chain is built from TRBV5-1 and TRBJ1-1; D is ambiguous. The CDR3 covers 14 residues. Germline CDR1 SGHRS, CDR2 YFSETQ. The CDR3 protein is CASNYGIMNTEAFF. The CDR3 DNA reads TGTGCCAGCAATTATGGGATCATGAACACTGAAGCTTTCTTT. Combining the CDR3 with reference TRBV5-1 and TRBJ1-1 gives the whole variable domain KAGVTQTPRYLIKTRGQQVTLSCSPISGHRSVSWYQQTPGQGLQFLFEYFSETQRNKGNFPGRFSGRQFSNSRSEMNVSTLELGDSALYLCASNYGIMNTEAFFGQGTRLTVV.

This clonotype was seen many times. The gene calls are TRBV6-1 and TRBJ1-2, with D unclear. V lost 3 bases and J 4 bases, leaving 9 bases between the germline ends. Germline values: CDR1 MNHNS, CDR2 SASEGT. The CDR3 length is 13 residues. This CDR3 is CASSDSQTYGYTF. CDR3 nucleotides: TGTGCCAGCAGTGACTCCCAGACCTATGGCTACACCTTC.

This clonotype was detected ten times or more. The genes are TRBV28 and TRBJ2-5; D is unresolved. The ends were cut back, 5 bases at V and 8 bases at J, with 18 bases in the middle. CDR1 and CDR2 (germline): MDHEN, SYDVKM. The CDR3 length is 14 residues. This CDR3 is CASSPSVAPGTQYF. DNA for the CDR3: TGTGCCAGCAGTCCCTCGGTGGCTCCGGGTACCCAGTACTTC.

The rearrangement joins TRBV5-1 to TRBJ2-1; D uncertain. Germline CDR1 reads SGHRS; CDR2 reads YFSETQ. Trimming cost V 6 bases and J 4 bases, with 5 bases left between them. The CDR3 covers 11 residues. Here the CDR3 DNA reads TGCGCCAGCAATCTTTACAATGAGCAGTTCTTC. This sequence encodes CASNLYNEQFF.

In the case of this clonotype: This may stem from a read error, because a much larger clone lies one nucleotide away. The V gene is TRBV11-1, the J gene TRBJ2-1, with 9 bases that match TRBD2. The germline CDR1 and CDR2 sequences are SGHAT and FQDESV (reference sequence). The V segment lost 3 bases and the J segment 9 bases; nucleotides outside the gene matches: 12. The CDR3 has 16 amino acids. DNA of the CDR3: TGTGCCAGCAGCTTTTTTTGGCGGGGGGGCTCGGGTGAGCAGTTCTTC. As protein: CASSFFWRGGSGEQFF.

This clonotype was counted at least ten times. The chain combines TRBV18 with TRBJ2-7; 7 positions match TRBD1. The CDR3 spans 14 residues. Per germline, CDR1 KGHSH and CDR2 LQKENI. J lost 4 bases, V lost 5 bases, and 8 bases had no gene match. CDR3 DNA: TGTGCCAGCTCAACGGGGACAGCCAAATACGAGCAGTACTTC. Its protein is CASSTGTAKYEQYF.

This clonotype was picked up a small number of times. The J gene is TRBJ2-1, the V gene TRBV9; 9 nucleotides align to TRBD2. CDR1 SGDLS and CDR2 YYNGEE come from the germline V gene. The CDR3 spans 17 residues. V shed 3 bases and J 7 bases; nucleotides not matched to a gene: 14. The CDR3 DNA reads TGTGCCAGCAGCGCCCGGACTAGCGCCCGCGCAGGGAATGAGCAGTTCTTC. Translation: CASSARTSARAGNEQFF. The complete variable domain, with remaining parts taken from reference TRBV9 and TRBJ2-1, reads DSGVTQTPKHLITATGQRVTLRCSPRSGDLSVYWYQQSLDQGLQFLIQYYNGEERAKGNILERFSAQQFPDLHSELNLSSLELGDSALYFCASSARTSARAGNEQFFGPGTRLTVL.